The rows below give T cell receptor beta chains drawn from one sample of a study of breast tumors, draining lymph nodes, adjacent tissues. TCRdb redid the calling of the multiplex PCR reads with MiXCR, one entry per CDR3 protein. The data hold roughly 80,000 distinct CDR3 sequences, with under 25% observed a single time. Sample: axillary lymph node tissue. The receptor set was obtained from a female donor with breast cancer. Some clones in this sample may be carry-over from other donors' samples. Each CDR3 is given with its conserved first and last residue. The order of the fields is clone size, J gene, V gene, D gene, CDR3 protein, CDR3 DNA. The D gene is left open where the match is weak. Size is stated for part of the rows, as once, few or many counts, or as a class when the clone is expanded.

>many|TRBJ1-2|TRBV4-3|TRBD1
CASSQGQGFNYGYTF
TGCGCCAGCAGCCAAGGACAGGGGTTTAACTATGGCTACACCTTC
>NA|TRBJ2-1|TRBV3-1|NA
CASSHSPGQGWQFF
TGTGCCAGCAGCCATTCCCCTGGGCAGGGTTGGCAGTTCTTC
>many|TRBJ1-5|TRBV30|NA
CAWSQVLSNQPQHF
TGTGCCTGGAGCCAAGTCCTTAGCAATCAGCCCCAGCATTTT
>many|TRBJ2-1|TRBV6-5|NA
CASSYSVVTGLFF
TGTGCCAGCAGTTACTCGGTTGTGACGGGTCTGTTCTTC
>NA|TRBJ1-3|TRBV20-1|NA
CSARHRPRGNTIYF
TGCAGTGCTAGGCACAGACCGCGGGGAAACACCATATATTTT
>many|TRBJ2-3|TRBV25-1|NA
CASSSPVHRADTQYF
TGTGCCAGCAGTTCCCCCGTCCATAGGGCAGATACGCAGTATTTT
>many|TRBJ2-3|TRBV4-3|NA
CASSQDGGRPGADTQYF
TGCGCCAGCAGCCAAGATGGGGGGCGCCCCGGGGCAGATACGCAGTATTTT
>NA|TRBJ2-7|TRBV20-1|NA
CSAPTSSYEQYF
TGCAGTGCTCCTACTAGCTCCTACGAGCAGTACTTC
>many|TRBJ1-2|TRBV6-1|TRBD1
CATGRDRGYYGYTF
TGTGCCACGGGCCGGGACAGGGGCTACTATGGCTACACCTTC
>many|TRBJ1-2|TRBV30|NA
CAWSVSRGYTF
TGTGCCTGGAGTGTATCCCGGGGCTACACCTTC
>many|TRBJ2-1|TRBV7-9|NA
CASRTRGEQFF
TGTGCCAGCAGAACGAGGGGTGAGCAGTTCTTC
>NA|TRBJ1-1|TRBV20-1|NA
CSARERGVDTEAFF
TGCAGTGCTAGAGAAAGGGGGGTTGACACTGAAGCTTTCTTT
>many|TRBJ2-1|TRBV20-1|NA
CSAVGTHHYNEQFF
TGCAGTGCTGTCGGGACTCATCACTACAATGAGCAGTTCTTC
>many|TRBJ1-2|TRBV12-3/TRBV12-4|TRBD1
CASSRTGPYGYTF
TGTGCCAGCAGCCGGACAGGTCCTTATGGCTACACCTTC
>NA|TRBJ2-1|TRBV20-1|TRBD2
CSAIEIAGGTCNEQFF
TGCAGTGCTATCGAGATAGCGGGAGGGACGTGCAATGAGCAGTTCTTC
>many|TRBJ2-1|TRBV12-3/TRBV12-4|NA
CASSGFSYNEQFF
TGTGCCAGCAGTGGCTTCTCCTACAATGAGCAGTTCTTC
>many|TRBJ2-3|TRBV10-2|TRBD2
CASSESTGGGSGTDTQYF
TGCGCCAGCAGTGAGTCGACGGGAGGCGGGAGCGGCACAGATACGCAGTATTTT
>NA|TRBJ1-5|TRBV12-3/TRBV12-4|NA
CGSSSGRGNQPQHF
TGTGGCAGCAGTTCGGGGAGGGGAAATCAGCCCCAACATTTT
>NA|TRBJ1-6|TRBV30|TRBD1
CAWSVFSGQGESPLHF
TGTGCCTGGAGTGTATTTTCGGGACAGGGGGAGTCACCCCTCCACTTT
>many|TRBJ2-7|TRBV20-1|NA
CSASRGYEQYF
TGCAGTGCTAGTAGGGGATACGAGCAGTACTTC
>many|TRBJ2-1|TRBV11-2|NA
CASSLDYGRETEQFF
TGTGCCAGCAGCTTAGATTACGGTCGGGAGACTGAGCAGTTCTTC
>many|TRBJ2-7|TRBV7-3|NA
CASLHRQGMSEQYF
TGTGCCTCCCTCCACCGCCAGGGTATGAGCGAGCAGTACTTC
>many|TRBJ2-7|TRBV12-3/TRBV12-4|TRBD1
CASRQGNWKQYF
TGTGCCAGCAGACAGGGGAATTGGAAGCAGTACTTC
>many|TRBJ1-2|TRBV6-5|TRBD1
CASSPTDRALHGYTF
TGTGCCAGCAGTCCAACTGACAGGGCCCTCCATGGCTACACCTTC
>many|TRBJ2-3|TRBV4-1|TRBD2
CASSHTTGSGGLDTQYF
TGCGCCAGCAGCCACACCACAGGCTCGGGAGGCCTAGATACGCAGTATTTT
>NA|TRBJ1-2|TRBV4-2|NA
CASSREQEANYGYTF
TGTGCCAGCAGCCGAGAACAGGAGGCTAACTATGGCTACACCTTC
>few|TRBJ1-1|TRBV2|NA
CASIPNGGMSAFF
TGTGCCAGCATCCCCAACGGGGGGATGTCAGCTTTCTTT
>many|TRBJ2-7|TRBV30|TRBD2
CAWSGLAAGYEQYF
TGTGCCTGGAGTGGGTTGGCAGCGGGGTACGAGCAGTACTTC
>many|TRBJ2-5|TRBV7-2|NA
CASSLLGGLETQYF
TGTGCCAGCAGCTTACTAGGGGGACTAGAGACCCAGTACTTC
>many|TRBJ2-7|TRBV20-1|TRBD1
CSARTGGNYEQYF
TGCAGTGCTAGGACAGGGGGAAACTACGAGCAGTACTTC
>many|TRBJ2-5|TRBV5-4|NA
CASSLAGGGETQYF
TGTGCCAGCAGCTTGGCGGGGGGCGGAGAGACCCAGTACTTC
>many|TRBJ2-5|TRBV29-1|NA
CSVERETQYF
TGCAGCGTTGAACGGGAGACCCAGTACTTC
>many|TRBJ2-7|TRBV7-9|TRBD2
CASSFPGGGEYEQYF
TGTGCCAGCAGCTTTCCGGGCGGGGGGGAATACGAGCAGTACTTC
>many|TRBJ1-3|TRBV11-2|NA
CASRYGHNFGNTIYF
TGTGCCAGCAGATATGGACACAACTTTGGAAACACCATATATTTT